Presented here are 18 T cell receptor beta chains from one specimen sequenced in a study of Graves' ophthalmopathy and Graves' hyperthyroidism. Amplification targeted the TCR beta CDR3 regions, with RNA transcripts as the source material. Second-round multiplex PCR came after a first-round RT-PCR that employed HTBI primers. TCRdb called the multiplex PCR reads again in MiXCR, with one record for every CDR3 protein. The top ten hold 2.4% of the sample, which has about 370,000 distinct CDR3 sequences, approximately 18% seen once. Sequences were obtained from peripheral blood. The receptor source for this set is an adult woman with stable Graves' hyperthyroidism.

This clonotype was seen only a few times. This chain uses TRBV6-1 with TRBJ2-7; 12 bases are a match to TRBD2. The germline V gene has CDR1 MNHNS and CDR2 SASEGT. CDR3 size: 17 residues. V gave up 2 bases and J gave up 7 bases; unmatched junction bases: 12. This CDR3 is CASSETVWLAGGGEQYF. The CDR3 region has the DNA TGTGCCAGCAGTGAAACGGTATGGCTAGCGGGAGGGGGGGAGCAGTACTTC.

This clonotype occurred many times. The rearrangement joins TRBV4-1 to TRBJ1-1; D is undetermined. In germline, CDR1 is MGHRA, CDR2 YSYEKL. This CDR3 comprises 15 residues. Trimming left V 4 bases short and J 2 bases short, with 14 bases between. CDR3 coding DNA: TGCGCCAGCAGCCTACTACTACATTTTAACACTGAAGCTTTCTTT. As protein: CASSLLLHFNTEAFF.

This clonotype has ten or more counts. V and J are TRBV6-1 and TRBJ1-3, with no clear D. CDR1 and CDR2 (germline): MNHNS, SASEGT. The CDR3 spans 14 residues. The germline V and J ends were trimmed by 6 bases and 0 bases, with 9 bases remaining between them. This CDR3 reads CASRGSHSGNTIYF. CDR3 DNA sequence: TGTGCCAGCAGGGGCAGTCACTCTGGAAACACCATATATTTT.

The rearrangement links TRBV12-3 or TRBV12-4 to TRBJ1-6; perhaps TRBD1 as D (5 bases). The CDR3 has 14 amino acids. Trimming removed 1 base at V and 6 bases at J, with 7 bases between. The DNA for the CDR3 is TGTGCCAGCAGTTTAGGGGGACCTAATTCACCCCTCCACTTT. This codes for CASSLGGPNSPLHF.

The gene calls are TRBV12-3 or TRBV12-4 and TRBJ2-6; 8 positions agree with TRBD1. There are 21 residues in the CDR3. Trimming cost V 1 base and J 1 base; bases outside gene matches: 15. Written as DNA, the CDR3 is TGTGCCAGCAGTTTAGGGCAGGGGGCCCCACCATCCCCTTCTGGGGCCAACGTCCTGACTTTC. As protein: CASSLGQGAPPSPSGANVLTF.

This clonotype was picked up many times. The V call is TRBV6-1, the J call TRBJ2-4, with a tentative D call TRBD2 (5 bases). Per the germline V gene, CDR1 is MNHNS and CDR2 is SASEGT. The CDR3 is 14 amino acids. V was shortened by 6 bases and J by 2 bases, with 11 bases between the two germline ends. The CDR3 reads CASSHRGTKNIQYF. As DNA, the CDR3 is TGTGCCAGCAGCCACCGGGGTACCAAAAACATTCAGTACTTC.

This clonotype was detected ten times or more. The J gene is TRBJ2-7, the V gene TRBV30; D might be TRBD1 (5 bases). Germline CDR1 is GTSNPN and CDR2 is SVGIG (reference sequence). This CDR3 comprises 14 residues. V lost 4 bases and J 0 bases, leaving 13 bases between the germline ends. CDR3 region: CAWKGSFGSYEQYF. DNA for the CDR3: TGTGCCTGGAAGGGGTCCTTCGGCTCCTACGAGCAGTACTTC. The full variable domain, completed using reference TRBV30 and TRBJ2-7, is SQTIHQWPATLVQPVGSPLSLECTVEGTSNPNLYWYRQAAGRGLQLLFYSVGIGQISSEVPQNLSASRPQDRQFILSSKKLLLSDSGFYLCAWKGSFGSYEQYFGPGTRLTVT.

This clonotype has ten or more counts. The J gene is TRBJ1-2, the V gene TRBV4-1; maybe TRBD1 (6 bases). Germline CDR1 is MGHRA and CDR2 is YSYEKL. Trimming stripped 5 bases from V and 3 bases from J, with 16 bases between. The CDR3 is made up of 15 amino acids. CDR3 nucleotides: TGCGCCAGCAGCTTAGGGGGACGGGGAGACTATGGCTACACCTTC. It translates to CASSLGGRGDYGYTF.

This clonotype was found many times. V and J are TRBV20-1 and TRBJ1-1; 9 nucleotides align to TRBD1. CDR3 length equals 16 residues. Germline V gives CDR1 DFQATT, CDR2 SNEGSKA (reference sequence). V was clipped by 6 bases and J by 0 bases; unmatched bases: 11. The CDR3 reads CSAPGQGSSMNTEAFF. In nucleotides, the CDR3 is TGCAGTGCCCCCGGACAGGGGAGTTCCATGAACACTGAAGCTTTCTTT.

This clonotype was counted ten times or more. The rearrangement uses TRBV11-2 and TRBJ2-5; TRBD1 aligns across 10 bases. Looked up from germline, CDR1 is SGHAT and CDR2 is FQNNGV. V dropped 5 bases and J dropped 7; count of bases not matched to a gene: 13. The CDR3 totals 16 residues. CDR3 DNA sequence: TGTGCCAGCAGCCCATCCACCGGGACAGGGGATACGACCCAGTACTTC. Protein sequence: CASSPSTGTGDTTQYF.

This clonotype was recorded at least ten times. The chain joins TRBV19 to TRBJ2-7; D remains ambiguous. V was trimmed by 6 bases and J by 0 bases, leaving 21 bases between them. Germline V gene sequence: CDR1 LNHDA, CDR2 SQIVND (reference sequence). The CDR3 spans 17 residues. CDR3 coding DNA: TGTGCCAGTAGCGAACGTTTCCGTTATGCCGCCTCCTACGAGCAGTACTTC. Its translation: CASSERFRYAASYEQYF.

This clonotype was observed at least ten times. The chain combines TRBV7-2 with TRBJ2-5; the match to TRBD2 covers 9 bases. This CDR3 comprises 17 residues. Germline V gene lookup returns CDR1 SGHTA and CDR2 FQGNSA. J lost 4 bases, V lost 0 bases, and 9 bases had no gene match. CDR3: CASSLAGPAGGPETQYF. The CDR3 DNA is TGTGCCAGCAGCTTAGCTGGCCCAGCGGGAGGACCAGAGACCCAGTACTTC.

This clonotype was picked up many times. CDR3 nucleotide sequence: TGTGCCAGCAGGCAGGACAGGGGTACTAACGAGCAGTACTTC. Its translation is CASRQDRGTNEQYF. The chain couples TRBV27 to TRBJ2-7; 9 bases fit TRBD1. Germline V CDR1 and CDR2: MNHEY, SMNVEV (reference sequence). The CDR3 length is 14 residues. With 6 bases clipped from V and 5 bases from J, the junction kept 8 bases outside the gene matches.

This clonotype was counted ten times or more. The chain combines TRBV7-2 with TRBJ2-7; 9 bases align to TRBD1. This CDR3 is 15 amino acids long. In germline, CDR1 is SGHTA, CDR2 FQGNSA. J gave up 3 bases and V 5 bases, and 8 bases lay outside the gene matches. The CDR3 sequence: CASSAGTGTIYEQYF. DNA for the CDR3: TGTGCCAGCAGCGCCGGGACAGGGACCATCTACGAGCAGTACTTC.

This clonotype was seen many times. The chain is built from TRBV20-1 and TRBJ1-6; the D gene is possibly TRBD1 (6 bases). The CDR3 extends over 14 amino acids. The V and J ends lost 5 bases and 3 bases respectively, with 11 bases between them. Germline V gene data show CDR1 as DFQATT and CDR2 as SNEGSKA (reference sequence). Here the CDR3 DNA reads TGCAGTGCTTCCAAGGACAGCTATAATTCACCCCTCCACTTT. It is translated as CSASKDSYNSPLHF.

There are many counts of this clonotype. The chain carries TRBV28 and TRBJ1-2; D ambiguous. Germline V lookup: CDR1 MDHEN, CDR2 SYDVKM. V was cut by 1 base and J by 5 bases, with 8 bases left in between. The CDR3 length is 13 residues. The CDR3, as DNA: TGTGCCAGCAGTTTATCCACCTCGTATGGCTACACCTTC. Protein sequence: CASSLSTSYGYTF.

The chain has TRBV6-1 and TRBJ2-1; 7 bases map to TRBD2. Trimming at V came to 6 bases and at J to 0 bases, leaving 5 bases not matched to a gene. Germline CDR1 reads MNHNS; CDR2 reads SASEGT. The CDR3 consists of 15 residues. This chain's CDR3 is CASRPLADSYNEQFF. CDR3 bases: TGTGCCAGCAGGCCTCTAGCGGACTCCTACAATGAGCAGTTCTTC.

The sample holds a few counts of this clonotype. The V call is TRBV11-2, the J call TRBJ1-2; D ambiguous. V lost 5 bases, J lost 0 bases, and 7 bases lay in between. Looked up from germline, CDR1 is SGHAT and CDR2 is FQNNGV. The CDR3 loop spans 13 amino acids. The CDR3 protein is CASSRIANYGYTF. For the CDR3, the DNA is TGTGCCAGCAGCCGGATAGCTAACTATGGCTACACCTTC.